This TCR beta chain was profiled in a study of T cell responses to AZD1222 COVID-19 vaccine. Whole-study context: It was second doses at about 4 or about 12 weeks that were pooled.

On this clone itself: Its antigen is not known.

Germline V gene lookup returns CDR1 SNHLY and CDR2 FYNNEI. This CDR3 is 14 amino acids long. V lost 7 bases to trimming and J lost 3 bases; unmatched junction nucleotides: 5. Regarding the study as a whole: Nearly half of unique spike-specific TCRs reportedly avoided B.1.351 and B.1.1.7 mutated regions. Repertoire sampling occurred only after the peak T cell response.

Clones were sequenced by immunoSEQ multiplex PCR, and TCRdb holds only the in-frame ones, with some missing. The table records under 150,000 clones, 85% to 95% of them present only once. The TCR comes from an adult in good health. The specimen comprised peripheral blood, sampled on day 0 of AZD1222 vaccination. The chain employs TRBV2 and TRBJ1-1, with TRBD1 identical over 10 bases. The CDR3 spells CASTLGQGYTEAFF. In nucleotides, the CDR3 is TGTGCCAGCACCCTGGGACAGGGGTACACTGAAGCTTTCTTT.